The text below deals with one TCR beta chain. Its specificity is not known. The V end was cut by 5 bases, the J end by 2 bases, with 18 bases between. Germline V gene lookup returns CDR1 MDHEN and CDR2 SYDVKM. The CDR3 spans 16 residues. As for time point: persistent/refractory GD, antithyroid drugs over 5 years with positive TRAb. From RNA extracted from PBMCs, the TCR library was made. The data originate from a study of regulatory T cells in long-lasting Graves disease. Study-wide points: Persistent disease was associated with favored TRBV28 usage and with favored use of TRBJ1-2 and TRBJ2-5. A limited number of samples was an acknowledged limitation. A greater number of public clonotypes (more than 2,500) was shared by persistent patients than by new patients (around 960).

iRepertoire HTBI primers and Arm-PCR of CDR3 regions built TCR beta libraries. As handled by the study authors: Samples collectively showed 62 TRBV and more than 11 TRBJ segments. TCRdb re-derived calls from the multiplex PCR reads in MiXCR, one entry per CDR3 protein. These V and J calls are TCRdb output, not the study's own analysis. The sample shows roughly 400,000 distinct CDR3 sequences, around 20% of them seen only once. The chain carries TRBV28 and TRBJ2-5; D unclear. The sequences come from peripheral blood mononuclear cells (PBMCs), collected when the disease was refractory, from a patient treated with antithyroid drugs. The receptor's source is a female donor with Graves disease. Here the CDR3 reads CASSLTRLSEQETQYF. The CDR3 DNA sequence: TGTGCCAGCAGTCTCACCAGACTCTCGGAGCAAGAGACCCAGTACTTC.